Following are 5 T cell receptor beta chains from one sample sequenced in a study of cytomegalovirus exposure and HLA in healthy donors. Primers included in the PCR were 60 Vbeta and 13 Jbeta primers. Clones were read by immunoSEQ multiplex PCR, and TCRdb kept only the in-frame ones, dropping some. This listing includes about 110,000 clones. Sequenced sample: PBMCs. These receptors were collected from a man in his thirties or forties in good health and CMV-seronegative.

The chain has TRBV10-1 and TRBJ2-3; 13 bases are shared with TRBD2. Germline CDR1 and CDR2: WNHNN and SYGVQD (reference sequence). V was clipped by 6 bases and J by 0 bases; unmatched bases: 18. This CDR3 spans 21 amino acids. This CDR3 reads CASSAFKKGLAGPPSTDTQYF. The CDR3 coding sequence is TGCGCCAGCAGCGCCTTCAAAAAGGGACTAGCGGGACCCCCTAGCACAGATACGCAGTATTTT.

CDR3: CASSSGTAANYGYTF. CDR3 bases: TGTGCCAGCAGCTCCGGGACAGCCGCTAACTATGGCTACACCTTC. The chain has TRBV5-4 and TRBJ1-2; TRBD1 matches 7 bases. With V trimmed by 3 bases and J by 0 bases, 5 bases remained unmatched. Germline lookup yields CDR1 SGHNT and CDR2 YYREEE (reference sequence). The CDR3 runs 15 residues. The full variable domain, rest sourced from reference TRBV5-4 and TRBJ1-2, is ETGVTQSPTHLIKTRGQQVTLRCSSQSGHNTVSWYQQALGQGPQFIFQYYREEENGRGNFPPRFSGLQFPNYSSELNVNALELDDSALYLCASSSGTAANYGYTFGSGTRLTVV.

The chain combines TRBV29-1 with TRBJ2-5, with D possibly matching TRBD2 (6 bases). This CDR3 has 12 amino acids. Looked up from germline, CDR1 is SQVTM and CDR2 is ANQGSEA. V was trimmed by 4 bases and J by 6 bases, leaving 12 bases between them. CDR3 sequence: CSVAGVPQTQYF. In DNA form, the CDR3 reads TGCAGCGTTGCGGGGGTACCGCAGACCCAGTACTTC.

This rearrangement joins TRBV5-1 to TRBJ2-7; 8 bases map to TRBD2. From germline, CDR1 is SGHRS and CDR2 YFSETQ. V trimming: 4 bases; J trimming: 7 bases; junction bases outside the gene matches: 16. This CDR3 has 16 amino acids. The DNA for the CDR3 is TGCGCCAGCAGCCCGGGGGGGGCGGGCACGATTCGGGAGCAGTACTTC. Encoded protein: CASSPGGAGTIREQYF.

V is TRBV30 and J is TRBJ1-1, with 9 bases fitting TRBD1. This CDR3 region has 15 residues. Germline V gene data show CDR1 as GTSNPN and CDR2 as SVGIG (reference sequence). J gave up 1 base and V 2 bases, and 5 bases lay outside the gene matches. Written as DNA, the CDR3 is TGTGCCTGGAGTCTCGGGACAGGGAAGAACACTGAAGCTTTCTTT. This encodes CAWSLGTGKNTEAFF.